These T cell receptor beta chains were read from a single sample in a study of graft-versus-host responses after intestinal transplantation. This table comes from immunoSEQ multiplex PCR, and its TCRdb copy is limited to in-frame clones, with some not included. Here the sample spans 80,000 to 100,000 clones, under 95% being singletons. No antigen is known for these receptors. Specimen: unstimulated CD8+ T cells sorted from spleen or lymph node cells, collected before transplant. These TCRs come from a human donor who was the organ donor for an intestinal transplant. The CDR3 runs from the conserved cysteine through the conserved F or W. D genes are given only for firm matches. Clone size, where shown, is once, few, many, or a class for clones that have expanded.

14 | . | . | TRBJ2-7 | TRBV18 | TGTGCCAGCTCACCAAACAGGGCGGGCTACGAGCAGTACTTC | CASSPNRAGYEQYF
15 | TRBD1 | few | TRBJ2-7 | TRBV4-1 | TGCGCCAGCAGCCAGGGACAGCCAAGCTCCTACGAGCAGTACTTC | CASSQGQPSSYEQYF
20 | . | . | TRBJ1-5 | TRBV19 | TGTGCCAGTAGTATAGATCTTTCCTGGGCAGGCAGTATGCGCAATCAGCCCCAGCATTTT | CASSIDLSWAGSMRNQPQHF
15 | TRBD1 | once | TRBJ2-5 | TRBV7-9 | TGTGCCAGCAGCTTAACGATGACAGGGTCGGCGACCCAGTACTTC | CASSLTMTGSATQYF
13 | TRBD2 | . | TRBJ2-5 | TRBV27 | TGTGCCAGCAGTCTAGCGGGCCCGGCGACCCAGTACTTC | CASSLAGPATQYF
14 | . | . | TRBJ1-2 | TRBV15 | TGTGCCACCAGCAGCTCGACGGAGAACTATGGCTACACCTTC | CATSSSTENYGYTF
17 | TRBD1 | once | TRBJ2-7 | TRBV4-1 | TGCGCCAGCAGCCAAGTCGCAGTACAGGGGGACTCCTACGAGCAGTACTTC | CASSQVAVQGDSYEQYF
15 | TRBD2 | . | TRBJ2-7 | TRBV15 | TGTGCCACCAGCAGAGGGACTAGCGGGGCCTACGAGCAGTACTTC | CATSRGTSGAYEQYF
15 | TRBD1 | . | TRBJ1-2 | TRBV9 | TGTGCCAGCAGCCCAGGGGGTCCCCTTAACTATGGCTACACCTTC | CASSPGGPLNYGYTF
17 | . | . | TRBJ2-3 | TRBV5-4 | TGTGCCAGCAGCTTGGCCGGGGGGCTCAAAGTCTTAGATACGCAGTATTTT | CASSLAGGLKVLDTQYF
17 | . | . | TRBJ2-7 | TRBV5-5 | TGTGCCAGCAGCGGGGACCTACAGGGCGCGCTCCTGTACGAGCAGTACTTC | CASSGDLQGALLYEQYF
15 | . | . | TRBJ2-7 | TRBV5-1 | TGCGCCAGCAGCTTCAACTATGGGGACTCATACGAGCAGTACTTC | CASSFNYGDSYEQYF
11 | . | once | TRBJ1-2 | TRBV7-9 | TGTGCCGGCAATAGTCCTTATGGCTACACCTTC | CAGNSPYGYTF
16 | TRBD2 | . | TRBJ2-3 | TRBV5-8 | TGTGCCAGCAGCTTGGGGGGACTAGCAGATAGAGATACGCAGTATTTT | CASSLGGLADRDTQYF
16 | . | once | TRBJ2-1 | TRBV29-1 | TGCAGCGTGACCGGGTCCATAATCTCGGGAAGGAATGAGCAGTTCTTC | CSVTGSIISGRNEQFF
16 | TRBD2 | . | TRBJ2-1 | TRBV28 | TGTGCCAGCAGTTCCCTCCTAGCGGGATGGTACAATGAGCAGTTCTTC | CASSSLLAGWYNEQFF
12 | . | . | TRBJ1-1 | TRBV28 | TGTGCCAGCAGCCCCGGCAACTATGAAGCTTTCTTT | CASSPGNYEAFF
15 | TRBD2 | . | TRBJ2-7 | TRBV28 | TGTGCCAGCAGCAGCCGGACTAGCGGACTCTACGAGCAGTACTTC | CASSSRTSGLYEQYF
14 | . | . | TRBJ2-7 | TRBV30 | TGTGCCTGGCATGACAGAATCAACTCCTACGAGCAGTACTTC | CAWHDRINSYEQYF
14 | TRBD2 | . | TRBJ2-1 | TRBV6-1 | TGTGCCAGCAGTATACTTACTGGGAGGGACGAGCAGTTCTTC | CASSILTGRDEQFF
14 | . | . | TRBJ2-3 | TRBV30 | TGTGCCTGGACCGAGGAGTACCCTGCCGATACGCAGTATTTT | CAWTEEYPADTQYF
16 | . | . | TRBJ1-1 | TRBV5-6 | TGTGCCAGCAGCTTGCGTTACAGGTTGAAAGACACTGAAGCTTTCTTT | CASSLRYRLKDTEAFF
15 | . | . | TRBJ2-7 | TRBV6-6 | TGTGCCAGCAGTCCCGGTGCGAGTCTAAGCTACGAGCAGTACTTC | CASSPGASLSYEQYF
17 | TRBD2 | . | TRBJ2-7 | TRBV10-1 | TGCGCCAGCAGTGATGGTTACCGTCGACGGGGGGGAGACGAGCAGTACTTC | CASSDGYRRRGGDEQYF
16 | . | . | TRBJ2-2 | TRBV2 | TGTGCCAGCAGTCATTCTAGCGCTTCGAACACCGGGGAGCTGTTTTTT | CASSHSSASNTGELFF
12 | . | once | TRBJ2-7 | TRBV13 | TGTGCCAGCAGCCCCCGGCAGGGGATGCAGTACTTC | CASSPRQGMQYF
17 | . | once | TRBJ1-4 | TRBV2 | TGTGCCAGCATGTCGGCGCGTAGTGCAGGGTTAAATGAAAAACTGTTTTTT | CASMSARSAGLNEKLFF
22 | TRBD2 | . | TRBJ2-1 | TRBV5-1 | TGCGCCAGCAGGCCCAGACTAGCGCACCCGGGCTATTATGAGGTCTACTACAATGAGCAGTTCTTC | CASRPRLAHPGYYEVYYNEQFF
15 | TRBD1 | . | TRBJ1-1 | TRBV6-1 | TGTGCCAGCAGTGAATTCGGACAGGGCTTCGCTGAAGCTTTCTTT | CASSEFGQGFAEAFF
16 | . | . | TRBJ1-1 | TRBV7-8 | TGTGCCAGCAGCTTAGCGGCCAGGCAGGGCGACACTGAAGCTTTCTTT | CASSLAARQGDTEAFF
14 | TRBD1 | . | TRBJ2-7 | TRBV5-1 | TGCGCCAGCAGCTCCGGACAGGGGAACTACGAGCAGTACTTC | CASSSGQGNYEQYF
14 | . | . | TRBJ2-7 | TRBV7-9 | TGTGCCAGCAGCTCCGCCCTAGGTGGTTACGAGCAGTACTTC | CASSSALGGYEQYF
13 | TRBD1 | . | TRBJ2-3 | TRBV9 | TGTGCCAGCTCGGACAGGGGGCCAGATACGCAGTATTTT | CASSDRGPDTQYF
17 | TRBD1 | . | TRBJ2-3 | TRBV28 | TGTGCCAGCAGTTTATACGAAAAGACAGGGAGCGAAGATACGCAGTATTTT | CASSLYEKTGSEDTQYF
16 | TRBD2 | . | TRBJ2-1 | TRBV7-9 | TGTGCCAGCAGCTTAAGGGCTAGCGGGGAGTACGATGAGCAGTTCTTC | CASSLRASGEYDEQFF
14 | TRBD2 | . | TRBJ2-5 | TRBV28 | TGTGCCAGCAGTTTAAGTGGGAGGGGAGAGACCCAGTACTTC | CASSLSGRGETQYF
17 | . | . | TRBJ1-2 | TRBV21-1 | TGTGCCAGCAGCAAAAACCAGTTTGACCGACAGGGCACTGGCTACACCTTC | CASSKNQFDRQGTGYTF
16 | TRBD1 | . | TRBJ2-7 | TRBV10-3 | TGTGCCATCAGTGAGTCGGACAGGGATCATGGGTACGAGCAGTACTTC | CAISESDRDHGYEQYF
16 | TRBD1 | . | TRBJ2-5 | TRBV4-1 | TGCGCCAGCAGCCAAGTAGGACAGGGTGTAGGCGAGACCCAGTACTTC | CASSQVGQGVGETQYF
12 | TRBD2 | . | TRBJ2-3 | TRBV27 | TGTGCCAGCAGTTTAGGGGAGGGTACGCAGTATTTT | CASSLGEGTQYF
12 | . | few | TRBJ2-1 | TRBV5-6 | TGTGCCAGCAGCCGGGGGAACAATGAGCAGTTCTTC | CASSRGNNEQFF